These 5 T cell receptor beta chains came from one sample sequenced in a study of vaccination effects on CD4 cells after COVID-19. Prior to sequencing, the ViraFEST assay stimulated PBMC with viral peptide pools, which expanded the antigen-specific CD4+ T cells. Culturing for more than 9 days preceded CD4+ T cell isolation. Every participant took two doses of the BNT162b2 or mRNA-1273 vaccine. Profiling relied on immunoSEQ multiplex PCR, and the TCRdb table lists in-frame clones only, not all of them. Seen here are 28,000 or so clones, more than 60% observed once, and the top ten hold 9.5% to 13%. Antigen specificity for these receptors is unknown. Sequencing used CD4+ T cells from PBMCs cultured with HCoV-NL63 spike peptides, obtained after COVID-19 vaccination. These receptors all stem from a human donor who received a COVID-19 vaccine.

The sample holds one count of this clone. V usage is TRBV7-8 and J usage is TRBJ2-7, with TRBD2 matching 14 bases. Germline CDR1 SGHVS, CDR2 FQNEAQ. J gave up 3 bases and V 6 bases, and 10 bases lay outside the gene matches. The CDR3 sequence is 17 residues long. CDR3 residues: CASRPGLAGVKGYEQYF. CDR3 DNA: TGTGCCAGCAGACCGGGACTAGCGGGAGTCAAGGGCTACGAGCAGTACTTC.

The chain is built from TRBV7-9 and TRBJ2-3; tentatively, D is TRBD1 (5 bases). The CDR3 runs to 14 residues. The germline V gene encodes CDR1 SEHNR and CDR2 FQNEAQ (reference sequence). The V gene lost 2 bases and the J gene lost 0 bases, with 6 bases spanning the gap. The CDR3 spells CASSLRGSTDTQYF. CDR3 sequence (DNA): TGTGCCAGCAGCTTAAGGGGAAGCACAGATACGCAGTATTTT.

Only one count was recorded for this clone. V is TRBV5-1 and J is TRBJ2-7; TRBD2 might be the D (6 bases). The CDR3 extends over 14 amino acids. Germline CDR1 is SGHRS and CDR2 is YFSETQ. The V end lost 2 bases, the J end lost 0 bases, and 9 bases lay between the germline ends. The CDR3 loop is CASSFGGGSYEQYF. The CDR3 DNA reads TGCGCCAGCAGCTTTGGGGGAGGCTCCTACGAGCAGTACTTC.

This clone was seen only once. The J gene is TRBJ2-5, the V gene TRBV11-3, with 8 positions matching TRBD2. Trimming took 1 base from V and 5 from J; bases not matched to a gene: 6. CDR3 length: 15 residues. Germline CDR1 and CDR2: SGHNT and YENEEA. The chain's CDR3 is CASSLGVGGAETQYF. CDR3 DNA: TGTGCCAGCAGCTTAGGGGTCGGGGGGGCCGAGACCCAGTACTTC. The variable domain in full, with the rest retrieved from reference TRBV11-3 and TRBJ2-5, is EAGVVQSPRYKIIEKKQPVAFWCNPISGHNTLYWYLQNLGQGPELLIRYENEEAVDDSQLPKDRFSAERLKGVDSTLKIQPAELGDSAVYLCASSLGVGGAETQYFGPGTRLLVL.

This clone was observed a handful of times. The CDR3 here is CASSFDVYEQYF. For the CDR3, the DNA is TGCGCCAGCAGCTTTGACGTTTACGAGCAGTACTTC. The V call is TRBV5-1, the J call TRBJ2-7, with no clear D. The CDR3 is 12 residues long. V lost 2 bases, J lost 4 bases, and 7 bases lay in between. CDR1 SGHRS and CDR2 YFSETQ come from the germline V gene. The whole variable domain, remainder taken from reference TRBV5-1 and TRBJ2-7, is KAGVTQTPRYLIKTRGQQVTLSCSPISGHRSVSWYQQTPGQGLQFLFEYFSETQRNKGNFPGRFSGRQFSNSRSEMNVSTLELGDSALYLCASSFDVYEQYFGPGTRLTVT.